The clone carrying this TCR beta chain appeared once. No antigen is known for it. This specimen comes from a study of T cell responses to AZD1222 COVID-19 vaccine. About the research overall: Pooling was applied to second doses at about 4 or about 12 weeks.

Here immunoSEQ multiplex PCR was the method, and the copy in TCRdb shows in-frame clones only, minus some. The profile shows around 130,000 clones, roughly 92% of them singletons. The V end was cut by 9 bases, the J end by 6 bases, with 20 bases between. This CDR3 comprises 14 residues. Germline V lookup: CDR1 MNHEY, CDR2 SVGAGI. Study results and caveats: Donor demographics were predominantly white British with a female majority; clonal diversity may be underestimated. AZD1222 recipients seropositive at baseline numbered only five to seven.

The V gene is TRBV6-5, the J gene TRBJ1-2, with a tentative D call TRBD1 (6 bases). The clonotype originates from an adult in good health. Sample: peripheral blood, taken on day 0 of AZD1222 vaccination. The CDR3 loop reads CASRFPGQENGYTF. In nucleotides, the CDR3 is TGTGCCAGTCGCTTCCCGGGACAAGAAAATGGCTACACCTTC.